This is a list of T cell receptor beta chains from one sample in a study of somatic mutations in cytotoxic T cells in rheumatoid arthritis. The repertoire was sequenced with immunoSEQ multiplex PCR; TCRdb's copy has only in-frame clones and lacks some. The repertoire includes some 27,000 clones, nearly 75% of them detected once, and more than 7.5% sits in the top ten. The sample was CD8+ T cells sorted from blood. All receptors come from a woman between 18 and 30 years old in good health. The CDR3 runs from the conserved cysteine through the conserved F or W. The D gene is left open where the match is weak. Not all rows give a size; the values are once, few, many and, for expanded clones, a class.

NA	TRBJ1-2	TRBD1	TRBV2	CASSGEIQGSVAYGYTF	TGTGCCAGCAGCGGTGAAATACAGGGGTCGGTGGCCTATGGCTACACCTTC
NA	TRBJ1-1	NA	TRBV27	CASSFIGPLNTEAFF	TGTGCCAGCAGTTTTATCGGCCCCCTGAACACTGAAGCTTTCTTT
NA	TRBJ1-1	NA	TRBV19	CASNLGGNTEAFF	TGTGCCAGTAATCTTGGAGGGAACACTGAAGCTTTCTTT
NA	TRBJ2-5	NA	TRBV10-1	CASSEPPSQGRETQYF	TGCGCCAGCAGTGAGCCCCCTTCACAGGGCAGGGAGACCCAGTACTTC
NA	TRBJ1-3	TRBD1	TRBV28	CASSLQGVSGNTIYF	TGTGCCAGCAGTTTGCAGGGGGTTTCTGGAAACACCATATATTTT
NA	TRBJ1-1	NA	TRBV25-1	CASSGGKPGQRNTEAFF	TGTGCCAGCAGTGGGGGCAAACCGGGTCAGCGGAACACTGAAGCTTTCTTT
NA	TRBJ2-1	NA	TRBV29-1	CSVEVVQEFDNEQFF	TGCAGCGTTGAAGTGGTACAGGAATTCGACAATGAGCAGTTCTTC
NA	TRBJ2-3	TRBD1	TRBV9	CASSVGQGESSDTQYF	TGTGCCAGCAGCGTCGGACAGGGAGAATCATCAGATACGCAGTATTTT
few	TRBJ2-7	TRBD1	TRBV7-6	CASSSTGGSEQYF	TGTGCCAGCAGCTCCACAGGGGGCAGCGAGCAGTACTTC
NA	TRBJ1-1	NA	TRBV6-1	CASRGEGSTEAFF	TGTGCCAGCAGGGGGGAGGGTAGCACTGAAGCTTTCTTT
NA	TRBJ2-3	NA	TRBV29-1	CSVGRGDTQYF	TGCAGCGTTGGCCGGGGAGATACGCAGTATTTT
NA	TRBJ2-2	TRBD2	TRBV27	CASSLGLAGAGELFF	TGTGCCAGCAGTTTAGGACTAGCGGGTGCCGGGGAGCTGTTTTTT
few	TRBJ2-7	NA	TRBV5-8	CASSFRGSYEQYF	TGTGCCAGCAGCTTTAGAGGGAGCTACGAGCAGTACTTC
NA	TRBJ2-2	NA	TRBV6-5	CASSYFSGTRTGELFF	TGTGCCAGCAGTTACTTTAGTGGGACTCGCACCGGGGAGCTGTTTTTT
NA	TRBJ2-7	TRBD2	TRBV9	CASSVGVAGDPFAYEQYF	TGTGCCAGCAGCGTAGGGGTGGCGGGAGACCCATTTGCCTACGAGCAGTACTTC
NA	TRBJ1-2	TRBD1	TRBV7-8	CASSLSTTGLGYTF	TGTGCCAGCAGCTTATCAACGACAGGGCTTGGCTACACCTTC
NA	TRBJ2-5	NA	TRBV5-1	CASNPVETQYF	TGCGCCAGCAACCCGGTAGAGACCCAGTACTTC
NA	TRBJ2-1	TRBD2	TRBV7-9	CASTWLAATGNEQFF	TGTGCCAGCACGTGGCTAGCGGCCACGGGAAATGAGCAGTTCTTC